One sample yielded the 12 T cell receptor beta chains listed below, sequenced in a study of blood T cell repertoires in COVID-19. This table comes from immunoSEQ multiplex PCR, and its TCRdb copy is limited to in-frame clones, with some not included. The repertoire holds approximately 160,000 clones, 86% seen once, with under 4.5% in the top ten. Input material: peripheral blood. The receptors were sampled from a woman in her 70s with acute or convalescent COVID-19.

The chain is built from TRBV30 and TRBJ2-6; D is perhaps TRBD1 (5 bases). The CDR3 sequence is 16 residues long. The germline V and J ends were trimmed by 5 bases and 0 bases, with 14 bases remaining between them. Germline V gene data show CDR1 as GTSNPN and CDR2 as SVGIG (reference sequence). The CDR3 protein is CAWDPYRNSGANVLTF. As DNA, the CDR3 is TGTGCCTGGGACCCCTACAGGAACTCTGGGGCCAACGTCCTGACTTTC.

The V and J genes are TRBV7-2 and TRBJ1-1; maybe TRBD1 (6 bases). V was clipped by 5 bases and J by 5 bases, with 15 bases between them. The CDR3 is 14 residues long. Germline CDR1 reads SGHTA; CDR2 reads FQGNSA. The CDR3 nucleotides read TGTGCCAGCAGCCAGAATACAGGGCGTACTGAAGCTTTCTTT. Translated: CASSQNTGRTEAFF.

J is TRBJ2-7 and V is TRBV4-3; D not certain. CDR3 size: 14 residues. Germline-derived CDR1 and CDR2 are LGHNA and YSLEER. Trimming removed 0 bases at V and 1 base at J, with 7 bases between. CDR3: CASSQDRLSYEQYF. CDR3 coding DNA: TGCGCCAGCAGCCAAGACAGGCTATCCTACGAGCAGTACTTC.

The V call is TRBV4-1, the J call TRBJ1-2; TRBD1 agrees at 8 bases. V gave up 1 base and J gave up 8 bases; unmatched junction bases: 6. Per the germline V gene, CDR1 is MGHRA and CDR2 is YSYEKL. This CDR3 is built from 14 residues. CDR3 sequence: CASSQVETGVGYTF. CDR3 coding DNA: TGCGCCAGCAGCCAAGTAGAGACAGGGGTGGGCTACACCTTC.

For the CDR3, the DNA is TGCGCCAGCAGCTTGGTGTTGACTAGCGGGAGGGTTTCGCGTGGGGAGCTGTTTTTT. As protein: CASSLVLTSGRVSRGELFF. The chain couples TRBV5-1 to TRBJ2-2; the match to TRBD2 covers 14 bases. V trimming: 0 bases; J trimming: 8 bases; junction bases outside the gene matches: 12. The CDR3 has 19 amino acids. From germline, CDR1 is SGHRS and CDR2 YFSETQ.

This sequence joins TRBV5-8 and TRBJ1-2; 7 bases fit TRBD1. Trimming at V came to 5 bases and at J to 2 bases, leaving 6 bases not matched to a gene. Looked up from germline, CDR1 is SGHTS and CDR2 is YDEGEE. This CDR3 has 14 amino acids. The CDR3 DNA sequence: TGTGCCAGCAGATCGACAGGGAGCAACTATGGCTACACCTTC. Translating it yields CASRSTGSNYGYTF. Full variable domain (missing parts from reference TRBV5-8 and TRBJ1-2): EAGVTQSPTHLIKTRGQQATLRCSPISGHTSVYWYQQALGLGLQFLLWYDEGEERNRGNFPPRFSGRQFPNYSSELNVNALELEDSALYLCASRSTGSNYGYTFGSGTRLTVV.

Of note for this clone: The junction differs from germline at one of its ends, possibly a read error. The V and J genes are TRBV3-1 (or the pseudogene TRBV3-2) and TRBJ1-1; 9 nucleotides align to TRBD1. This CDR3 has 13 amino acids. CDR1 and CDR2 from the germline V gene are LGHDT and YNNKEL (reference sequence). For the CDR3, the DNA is TGTGCCAGCACCCAACAGGGGGCCACTGAAGCTTTCTTT. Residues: CASTQQGATEAFF.

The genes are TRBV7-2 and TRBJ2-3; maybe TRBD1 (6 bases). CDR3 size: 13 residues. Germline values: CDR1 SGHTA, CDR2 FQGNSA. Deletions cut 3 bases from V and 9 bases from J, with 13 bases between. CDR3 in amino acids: CASSFGNRETQYF. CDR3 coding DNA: TGTGCCAGCAGCTTTGGGAACAGGGAAACGCAGTATTTT.

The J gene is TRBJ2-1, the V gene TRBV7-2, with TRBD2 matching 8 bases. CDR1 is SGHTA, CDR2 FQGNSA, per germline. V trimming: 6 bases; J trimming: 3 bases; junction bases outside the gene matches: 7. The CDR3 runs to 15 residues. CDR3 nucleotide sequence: TGTGCCAGCAGGAATAGCGGGGCTGGCTACAATGAGCAGTTCTTC. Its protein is CASRNSGAGYNEQFF.

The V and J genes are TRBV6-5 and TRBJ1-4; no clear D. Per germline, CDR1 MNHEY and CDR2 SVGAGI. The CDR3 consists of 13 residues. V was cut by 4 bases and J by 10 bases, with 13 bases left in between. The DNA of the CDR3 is TGTGCCAGCAGTTCCGACGGACTGGGAAAACTGTTTTTT. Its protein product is CASSSDGLGKLFF.

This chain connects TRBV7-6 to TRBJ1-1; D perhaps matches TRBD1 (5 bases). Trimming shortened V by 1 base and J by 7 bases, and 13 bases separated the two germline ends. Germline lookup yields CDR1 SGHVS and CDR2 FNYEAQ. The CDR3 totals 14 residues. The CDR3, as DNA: TGTGCCAGCAGCTTAGATCCAGGGACTCTTGAAGCTTTCTTT. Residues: CASSLDPGTLEAFF.

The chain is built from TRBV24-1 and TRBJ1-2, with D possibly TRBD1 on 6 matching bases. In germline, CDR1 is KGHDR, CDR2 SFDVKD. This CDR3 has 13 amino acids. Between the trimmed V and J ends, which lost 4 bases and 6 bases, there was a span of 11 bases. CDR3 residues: CATSDWTADGYTF. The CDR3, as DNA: TGTGCCACCAGTGACTGGACAGCAGATGGCTACACCTTC.